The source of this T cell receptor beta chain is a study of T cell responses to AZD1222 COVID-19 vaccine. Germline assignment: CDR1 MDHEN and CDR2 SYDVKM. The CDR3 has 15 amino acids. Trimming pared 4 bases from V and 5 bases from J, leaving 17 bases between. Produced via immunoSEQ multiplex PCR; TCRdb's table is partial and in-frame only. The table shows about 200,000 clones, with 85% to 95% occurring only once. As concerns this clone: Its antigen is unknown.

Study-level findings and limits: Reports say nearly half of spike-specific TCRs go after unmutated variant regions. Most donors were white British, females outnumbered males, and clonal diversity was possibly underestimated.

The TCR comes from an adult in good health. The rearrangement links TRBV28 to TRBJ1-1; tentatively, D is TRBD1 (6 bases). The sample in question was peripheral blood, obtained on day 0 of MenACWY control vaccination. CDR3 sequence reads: CASSSDRSYRTEAFF. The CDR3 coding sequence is TGTGCCAGCAGTTCTGACAGGAGTTATAGGACTGAAGCTTTCTTT.